Sequencing of this T cell receptor beta chain was carried out in a study of human T cells and chemical hapten exposure. On the study more broadly: Throughout the roughly 24-week study, diphenylcyclopropenone was applied weekly to the patients' scalps.

The library tagged individual cDNA molecules with unique molecular identifiers. In TCRdb, the RACE reads were re-called with MiXCR into one record per CDR3 protein. The repertoire holds around 85,000 distinct CDR3 sequences, with 10% to 15% as singletons. This clonotype was counted at least ten times. As to time point: patch test 3, about 24 weeks after DPC sensitization. As for treatment: therapeutic diphenylcyclopropenone sensitization with weekly scalp DPC. Alopecia patients deemed DPC-suitable, aged 18 to 70, excluding pregnancy. The V gene end was trimmed by 5 bases and the J gene end by 6 bases; junction bases not matched to a gene: 12. CDR3 size: 16 residues. Germline CDR1 reads SGHVS; CDR2 reads FNYEAQ.

This sample comprised whole blood, obtained in connection with sensitization to the hapten diphenylcyclopropenone (DPC). The V call is TRBV7-6, the J call TRBJ2-1; 8 bases map to TRBD2. This clonotype originated in a woman between 50 and 59 years old with alopecia areata. Some clones in this sample may be carry-over from other donors' samples. The CDR3 DNA follows: TGTGCCAGCAGCCTCTCTACGGGAGGGCCTCGCAATGAGCAGTTCTTC. Its protein product is CASSLSTGGPRNEQFF.